This T cell receptor (beta chain) was recorded in a study of regulatory T cells in long-lasting Graves disease. Study as a whole: The study counted Graves' disease as persistent given over 5 years of antithyroid drugs and positive TSH receptor antibodies.

With iRepertoire HTBI primers and Arm-PCR of CDR3 regions, TCR beta libraries were built. TCRdb itself ran the multiplex PCR reads through MiXCR, one entry per CDR3 protein. This repertoire shows roughly 400,000 distinct CDR3 sequences, approximately 22% found once; its top ten account for 14%. The time point was: persistent/refractory GD, antithyroid drugs over 5 years with positive TRAb. With RNA extracted from PBMCs as input, the TCR library was made. It was by American Thyroid Association guidelines that Graves' disease was diagnosed. One endocrinology department in Xi'an, China, was where patients came from. The CDR3 extends over 13 amino acids. Trimming cost V 7 bases and J 3 bases, with 13 bases left between them. Per the germline V gene, CDR1 is SEHNR and CDR2 is FQNEAQ (reference sequence). This clonotype was recorded many times. The target antigen is unknown. Broader study findings: Persistent disease was characterized by preferential usage of TRBV28, TRBJ1-2 and TRBJ2-5.

This receptor was identified in a female donor with Graves disease. Here the sequenced sample was peripheral blood mononuclear cells (PBMCs), taken when the disease was refractory, from a patient treated with antithyroid drugs. This sequence joins TRBV7-9 and TRBJ2-7; the D is unclear. In DNA form, the CDR3 reads TGTGCCAGCACCTCGGACCTTAACTACGAGCAGTACTTC. Protein product: CASTSDLNYEQYF. The full variable domain, in which reference TRBV7-9 and TRBJ2-7 provide the parts outside the CDR3, is DTGVSQNPRHKITKRGQNVTFRCDPISEHNRLYWYRQTLGQGPEFLTYFQNEAQLEKSRLLSDRFSAERPKGSFSTLEIQRTEQGDSAMYLCASTSDLNYEQYFGPGTRLTVT.